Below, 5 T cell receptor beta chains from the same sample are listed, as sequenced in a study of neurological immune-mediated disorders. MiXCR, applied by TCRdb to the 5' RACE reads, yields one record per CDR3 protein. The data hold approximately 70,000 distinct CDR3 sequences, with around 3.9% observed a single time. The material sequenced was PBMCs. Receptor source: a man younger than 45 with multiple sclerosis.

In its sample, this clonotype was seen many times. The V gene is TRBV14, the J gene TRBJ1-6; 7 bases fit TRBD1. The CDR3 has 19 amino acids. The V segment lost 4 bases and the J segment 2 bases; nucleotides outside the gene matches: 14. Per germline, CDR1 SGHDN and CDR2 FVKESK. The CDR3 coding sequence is TGTGCCAGCAGCCTCAGGGGTGGGGACAGAGGGACCTATAATTCACCCCTCCACTTT. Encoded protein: CASSLRGGDRGTYNSPLHF.

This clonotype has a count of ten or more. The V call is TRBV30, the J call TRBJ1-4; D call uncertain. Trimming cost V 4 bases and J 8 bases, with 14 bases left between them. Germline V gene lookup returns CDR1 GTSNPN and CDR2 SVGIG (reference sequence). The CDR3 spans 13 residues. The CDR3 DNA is TGTGCCTGGAATAGTTTGCCGGGGGAAAAACTGTTTTTT. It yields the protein CAWNSLPGEKLFF.

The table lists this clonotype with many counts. For the CDR3, the DNA is TGTGCCAGCAGCTTAGTCGCTTTTAGCGGGGGCCCCTACAATGAGCAGTTCTTC. This sequence encodes CASSLVAFSGGPYNEQFF. The genes are TRBV11-2 and TRBJ2-1; 9 bases are shared with TRBD2. V shed 1 base, J shed 2 bases, and the junction held 9 bases outside the gene matches. CDR3 length equals 18 residues. In germline, CDR1 is SGHAT, CDR2 FQNNGV.

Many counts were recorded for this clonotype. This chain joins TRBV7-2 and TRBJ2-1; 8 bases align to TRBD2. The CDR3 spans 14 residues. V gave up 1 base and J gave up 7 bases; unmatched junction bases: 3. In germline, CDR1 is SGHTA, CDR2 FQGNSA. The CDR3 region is CASSLVGGVNEQFF. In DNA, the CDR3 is TGTGCCAGCAGCTTAGTCGGGGGGGTAAATGAGCAGTTCTTC. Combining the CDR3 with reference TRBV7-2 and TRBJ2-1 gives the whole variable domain GAGVSQSPSNKVTEKGKDVELRCDPISGHTALYWYRQSLGQGLEFLIYFQGNSAPDKSGLPSDRFSAERTGGSVSTLTIQRTQQEDSAVYLCASSLVGGVNEQFFGPGTRLTVL.

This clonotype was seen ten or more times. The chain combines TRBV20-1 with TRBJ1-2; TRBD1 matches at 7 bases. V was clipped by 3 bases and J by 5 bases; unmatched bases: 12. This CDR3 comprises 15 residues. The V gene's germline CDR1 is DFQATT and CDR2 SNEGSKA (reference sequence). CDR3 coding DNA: TGCAGTGCTAGTAGCCGGACAGGCCCCGGGTATGGCTACACCTTC. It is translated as CSASSRTGPGYGYTF.